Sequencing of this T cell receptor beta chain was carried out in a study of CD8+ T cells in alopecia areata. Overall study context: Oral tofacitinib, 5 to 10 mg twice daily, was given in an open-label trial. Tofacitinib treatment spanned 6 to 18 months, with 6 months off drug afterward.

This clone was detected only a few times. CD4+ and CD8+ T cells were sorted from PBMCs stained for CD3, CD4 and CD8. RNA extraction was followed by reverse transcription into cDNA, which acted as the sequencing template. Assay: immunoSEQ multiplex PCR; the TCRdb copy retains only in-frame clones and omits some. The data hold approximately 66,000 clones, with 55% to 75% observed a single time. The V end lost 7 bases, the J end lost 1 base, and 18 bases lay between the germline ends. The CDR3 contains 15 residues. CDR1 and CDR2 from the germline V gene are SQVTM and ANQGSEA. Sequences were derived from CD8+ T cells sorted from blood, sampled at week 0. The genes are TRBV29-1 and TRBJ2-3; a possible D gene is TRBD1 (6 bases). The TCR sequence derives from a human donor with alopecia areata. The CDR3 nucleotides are TGCAGCGCCACGCCCCGACGGACAGGCACAGATACGCAGTATTTT. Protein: CSATPRRTGTDTQYF.